What follows describes a single TCR beta chain. Its antigen is unknown. One base away there is no much larger clone; base qualities are not given. From cysteine to phenylalanine, the CDR3 is 15 amino acids long. The CDR3 DNA has 45 bases and is translated from base 1. V is cut by 0 bases and J by 3 bases, and the space between the germline ends is 9 bases. For CDR1 and CDR2, the germline V gene lists MGHRA and YSYEKL. The entry originates in a study of blood T cell repertoires in COVID-19 (dated by TCRdb to the early 2020s). Concerning the study at large: Samples covering the acute and convalescent phases of COVID-19 were provided by collaborators in the United States, Italy and Spain. The material from the prospective study consisted of cDNA or gDNA derived from T cells, B-cell-depleted T cells, or PBMCs. Deeply sampled blood TCRbeta repertoires from subjects exposed to, actively infected with, or recovered from COVID-19 were included in the dataset. The repertoires were released in a freely available public database intended as a resource for research on the immune response to SARS-CoV-2. The samples were drawn from two sources: the first 160 participants of the ongoing ImmuneRACE study, and 1,000 to 1,500 subjects contributed by 6 global collaborators. A de-identified subject ID, COVID-19 status, age in years and sex were almost always included in the sample metadata. HLA class I and class II types, where available, came from metadata supplied by the sample provider rather than from assay-based typing. Study-wide conclusions, independent of this receptor: How much clinical and demographic metadata was included differed by source and by participant, and the metadata was provided uncurated.

The immunoSEQ Assay, a bias-controlled multiplex PCR, was used to amplify TCRbeta CDR3 regions from genomic DNA. The study's own analysis went as follows. Nucleated cell counts per sample were estimated from amplification of reference gene primers within the assay. To quantify the absolute abundance of each unique TCRbeta CDR3 rearrangement, sequence reads were collapsed and filtered. For each sample, productive Simpson clonality was calculated as the square root of Simpson's diversity index over productive rearrangements. TCRdb stores this immuneACCESS table with in-frame sequences only. Part of the clones is absent; in the studies checked, under half of the shortfall reflects unresolved V genes, and no reason is known for the rest. From that table come the V and J calls and clone size; the DNA was used to work out D and trimming. For this sample the table gives 300,000 to 400,000 clones, of which approximately 89% were detected only once. Clones ranked in the top ten supply less than 9.5% of the sample.

Another Seattle source contributed samples from volunteer blood donors who had recovered from COVID-19. The collaborating institutions used their own protocols to collect whole blood in K2EDTA tubes. For TCRbeta analysis, collaborators shipped samples as frozen whole blood, isolated PBMCs, or DNA extracted from either of those sample types. Sequencing input: peripheral blood. The sequence came from a woman aged 50 to 60 who had recovered from COVID-19. This chain is built from TRBV4-1 and TRBJ1-5, with no D gene named confidently. The CDR3 protein: CASSQDGGDNQPQHF. In nucleotides, the sequence is TGCGCCAGCAGCCAAGATGGAGGAGACAATCAGCCCCAGCATTTT.